These T cell receptor beta chains were read from a single sample in a study of graft-versus-host responses after intestinal transplantation. The assay was immunoSEQ multiplex PCR, and TCRdb's table has in-frame clones only and misses some. Of 110,000 to 150,000 clones listed, 80% to 95% are singletons. These receptors' antigens are unknown. Sequenced material: unstimulated CD4+ T cells sorted from spleen or lymph node cells, taken before intestinal transplant. The source is a human donor who received an intestinal transplant. Both conserved end residues are part of each CDR3. The order of the fields is D gene, J gene, clone size, V gene, CDR3 DNA, CDR3 protein. A D gene is named only where the DNA matches it firmly. Not every row has a clone size; where given, it reads once, few, many or a size class.

- TRBJ1-1 - TRBV6-6 TGTGCCAGCAGTTACAAGGGGAACACTGAAGCTTTCTTT CASSYKGNTEAFF
TRBD1 TRBJ2-7 - TRBV18 TGTGCCAGCTCACCTACCGGGACAGGGACCTACGAGCAGTACTTC CASSPTGTGTYEQYF
- TRBJ1-5 - TRBV7-2 TGTGCCAGCAGCTTCGAGGGACAGCCCCAGCATTTT CASSFEGQPQHF
- TRBJ2-3 - TRBV19 TGTGCCAGTAGGGATACGCCCGAGTTCGGCACAGATACGCAGTATTTT CASRDTPEFGTDTQYF
- TRBJ2-7 - TRBV27 TGTGCCAGCAGTTTGGATGGCTACGAGCAGTACTTC CASSLDGYEQYF
- TRBJ1-1 - TRBV7-9 TGTGCCAGCAGCTTAGCCCGCCGGGGGGCGCGAGCCACTGAAGCTTTCTTT CASSLARRGARATEAFF
TRBD2 TRBJ2-7 - TRBV14 TGTGCCAGCAGCCAAGCGGCTAGCGGGAGAGGCGAGCAGTACTTC CASSQAASGRGEQYF
TRBD1 TRBJ1-2 - TRBV27 TGTGCCAGCAGTCCCAGGGGGTATGGCTACACCTTC CASSPRGYGYTF
- TRBJ1-4 once TRBV6-5 TGTGCCAGCAGTTGGGGGTCTCACTTAACTAATGAAAAACTGTTTTTT CASSWGSHLTNEKLFF
- TRBJ2-5 - TRBV11-2 TGTGCCAGCAGCTTATTAGAGACCCAGTACTTC CASSLLETQYF
TRBD2 TRBJ2-1 - TRBV28 TGTGCCAGCAGTTTAACGTTAGCGGGGAGTTGGGATGAGCAGTTCTTC CASSLTLAGSWDEQFF
- TRBJ1-5 - TRBV6-1 TGTGCCAGCAGGGGCGGACAGCACAATCAGCCCCAGCATTTT CASRGGQHNQPQHF
- TRBJ1-3 - TRBV18 TGTGCCAGCTCACCACTGGACGGGGGCTCTGGAAACACCATATATTTT CASSPLDGGSGNTIYF
- TRBJ2-3 - TRBV27 TGTGCCAGCAGTTTAGACTACCCCACAGATACGCAGTATTTT CASSLDYPTDTQYF
- TRBJ2-1 - TRBV11-2 TGTGCCAGCAGCCCCAGATTGGGTCTTCCTCAACAATACGAGCAGTTCTTC CASSPRLGLPQQYEQFF
- TRBJ2-5 - TRBV7-2 TGTGCCAGCAGCTTTGGTGGGCTACAAGAGACCCAGTACTTC CASSFGGLQETQYF
- TRBJ2-1 - TRBV11-3 TGTGCCAGCAGCTTAGGGGGGGCCAGGGGTGAGCAGTTCTTC CASSLGGARGEQFF
TRBD1 TRBJ1-1 once TRBV2 TGTGCCGGGGGGACAGAGATGAACACTGAAGCTTTCTTT CAGGTEMNTEAFF
TRBD1 TRBJ1-4 - TRBV28 TGTGCCAGCAGTTTAGAGGGGGCTGAAGAAAAACTGTTTTTT CASSLEGAEEKLFF
- TRBJ2-2 - TRBV18 TGTGCCAGCTCACTTTTCAGGGATTCGAACACCGGGGAGCTGTTTTTT CASSLFRDSNTGELFF
- TRBJ2-2 - TRBV20-1 TGCAGTGCTATGTACACCGGGGAGCTGTTTTTT CSAMYTGELFF
- TRBJ2-1 - TRBV27 TGTGCCAGCAGTTTGTTGGCGGTTGGATACTACAATGAGCAGTTCTTC CASSLLAVGYYNEQFF
- TRBJ1-2 - TRBV10-3 TGTGCCATCAGTGACCCGACACCAGGCTACACCTTC CAISDPTPGYTF
- TRBJ2-5 - TRBV27 TGTGCCAGCAGTTTCAGGGCTGGGACCCAGTACTTC CASSFRAGTQYF
- TRBJ2-7 - TRBV5-1 TGCGCCAGCAGCTTGGGTACAGGGTTCTACGAGCAGTACTTC CASSLGTGFYEQYF
- TRBJ1-4 - TRBV19 TGTGCCAGTAGTCCCGGACAAGTCCTAGAAGAAAAACTGTTTTTT CASSPGQVLEEKLFF
TRBD1 TRBJ2-3 - TRBV5-1 TGCGCCAGCAGCAGGCCGGGACAGGGGATGACAGATACGCAGTATTTT CASSRPGQGMTDTQYF
- TRBJ1-5 once TRBV19 TGTGCCAGTAGTATTGGCAGGTGGACCGATCAGCCCCAGCATTTT CASSIGRWTDQPQHF
- TRBJ1-3 - TRBV5-6 TGTGCCAGCAGCCGGGGCCTCTCTGGAAACACCATATATTTT CASSRGLSGNTIYF
TRBD1 TRBJ1-1 - TRBV7-3 TGTGCCAGCAGGGAGGGGGCAGGGAACACTGAAGCTTTCTTT CASREGAGNTEAFF
TRBD2 TRBJ2-1 - TRBV4-3 TGCGCCAGCAGCCAAGCCAGCGGGAGTAATAGTGAGCAGTTCTTC CASSQASGSNSEQFF
TRBD1 TRBJ1-2 - TRBV7-9 TGTGCCAGCAGCTCAGTTTTGGGACAGGGGAACTATGGCTACACCTTC CASSSVLGQGNYGYTF
TRBD1 TRBJ2-7 - TRBV6-5 TGTGCCAGCAGTTCCCCGGGACAGGGTAATCGGAAGCAGTACTTC CASSSPGQGNRKQYF
TRBD2 TRBJ2-1 - TRBV7-2 TGTGCCAGCAGCTTAGCGGGGACTAGTCGAGACAATGAGCAGTTCTTC CASSLAGTSRDNEQFF
- TRBJ1-1 - TRBV28 TGTGCCAGCAGTTCACCCTATCGGGGGAACACTGAAGCTTTCTTT CASSSPYRGNTEAFF
- TRBJ2-7 - TRBV6-5 TGTGCCAGCAGAGGGACAAGCCTGGCCTACGAGCAGTACTTC CASRGTSLAYEQYF
TRBD2 TRBJ2-1 - TRBV7-3 TGTGCCAGCAGCTCACCGGGACTAGCGGGGAACAATGAGCAGTTCTTC CASSSPGLAGNNEQFF
TRBD1 TRBJ2-3 - TRBV10-3 TGTGCCATCAGTGAGCCAGGGACAGGGGGCACAGATACGCAGTATTTT CAISEPGTGGTDTQYF
- TRBJ2-7 - TRBV19 TGTGCCAGTAGTATAGCTAGCGCCGGACTCTACGAGCAGTACTTC CASSIASAGLYEQYF
- TRBJ1-2 - TRBV19 TGTGCCAGTAACCTCGGACAGATCTATGGCTACACCTTC CASNLGQIYGYTF
- TRBJ1-1 - TRBV29-1 TGCAGCGGTAGGGGGGGGGACACTGAAGCTTTCTTT CSGRGGDTEAFF
TRBD1 TRBJ1-1 - TRBV5-1 TGCGCCAGCAGCCCAGGGACAGGGGGCTTAAACACTGAAGCTTTCTTT CASSPGTGGLNTEAFF
- TRBJ1-2 once TRBV5-6 TGTGCCAGCAGCTTGGGGGACGGAGCTAACTATGGCTACACCTTC CASSLGDGANYGYTF
TRBD1 TRBJ2-2 - TRBV9 TGTGCCAGCAGCGAGGGACAGGGGAACGGGGAGCTGTTTTTT CASSEGQGNGELFF
- TRBJ2-7 - TRBV10-3 TGTGCCATCAGACCCACAGAGTCCTACGAGCAGTACTTC CAIRPTESYEQYF
- TRBJ2-1 - TRBV28 TGTGCCAGCAGCCGGCGTGAGCAGTTCTTC CASSRREQFF